This T cell receptor (beta chain) was identified during a study of T cells in localized non-small cell lung cancer. The CDR3 is 13 amino acids. The germline gives CDR1 SGHTA, CDR2 FQGNSA. Profiling relied on immunoSEQ multiplex PCR, and the TCRdb table lists in-frame clones only, not all of them. This table has about 35,000 clones, about 90% appearing once. As for this clone: Its antigen is not identified. A junction end diverges from the germline sequence, so it may reflect a read error. This CDR3 is also generated by other DNA sequences in the sample.

Broader study findings: Longer overall survival associated with higher blood T cell density; shorter survival with higher adjacent-lung clonality.

The source is a female donor at least 60 years old with stage I lung adenocarcinoma. The chain is built from TRBV7-2 and TRBJ1-1; D remains ambiguous. The specimen was peripheral blood, collected before any cancer treatment. CDR3 protein: CASSLDYSTEAFF. The CDR3 DNA is TGCGCCAGCAGCTTAGATTACAGCACTGAAGCTTTCTTT.